This T cell receptor (beta chain) was recovered during a study of cytomegalovirus exposure and HLA in healthy donors. V lost 0 bases and J lost 4, with 15 bases in between. The CDR3 length is 16 residues. The V gene's germline CDR1 is LGHNA and CDR2 YSLEER. Researchers ran the PCR with 60 Vbeta and 13 Jbeta primers. Sequencing used immunoSEQ multiplex PCR; TCRdb keeps in-frame clones, though not all of them. The data contain fewer than 200,000 clones, roughly 80% of them singletons. The sample comprised PBMCs. The chain carries TRBV4-3 and TRBJ2-5; D may be TRBD2 (6 bases). This receptor was identified in a woman younger than 35 in good health and CMV-seronegative. The CDR3 DNA reads as TGCGCCAGCAGCCAAGAGTTCGGGGGTGGACGAGAGACCCAGTACTTC. Encoded protein: CASSQEFGGGRETQYF.